This T cell receptor (beta chain) was obtained from a study of control samples from healthy donors and cancer patients. Germline CDR1 is MDHEN and CDR2 is SYDVKM. Germline trimming cut 5 bases from V and 5 bases from J; bases unmatched to any gene: 7. This CDR3 contains 14 residues. Produced via immunoSEQ multiplex PCR; TCRdb's table is partial and in-frame only. The repertoire holds some 150,000 clones, with 94% as singletons. This clone appeared once. The sequencing sample was made of blood. The sequence was collected from a man aged 35-49 years in good health. The V gene is TRBV28, the J gene TRBJ2-5; 8 nucleotides align to TRBD1. CDR3 sequence: CASSPRTGRETQYF. Here the CDR3 DNA reads TGTGCCAGCAGTCCTAGGACAGGGCGTGAGACCCAGTACTTC.